The 6 T cell receptor beta chains reported below all come from one sample, sequenced in a study of blood T cell repertoires in COVID-19. Here immunoSEQ multiplex PCR was the method, and the copy in TCRdb shows in-frame clones only, minus some. Here the sample spans roughly 220,000 clones, roughly 80% being singletons. The specimen was PBMCs or T cells enriched from blood (not recorded which). These receptor sequences come from a middle-aged woman with acute COVID-19.

This rearrangement joins TRBV5-6 to TRBJ1-2; 7 nucleotides match TRBD1. CDR1 is SGHDT, CDR2 YYEEEE, per germline. CDR3 length equals 14 residues. V dropped 1 base and J dropped 4; count of bases not matched to a gene: 4. Here the CDR3 DNA reads TGTGCCAGCAGCTTGCGACAGGGAGGCTATGGCTACACCTTC. It encodes CASSLRQGGYGYTF.

The chain carries TRBV6-1 and TRBJ2-5; possibly TRBD1 for D (6 bases). The CDR3 totals 13 residues. Germline CDR1 reads MNHNS; CDR2 reads SASEGT. Trimming cost V 8 bases and J 5 bases, with 15 bases left between them. This chain's CDR3 is CASGGERYETQYF. Written as DNA, the CDR3 is TGTGCCAGCGGGGGCGAGCGATATGAGACCCAGTACTTC.

Regarding this clone: The same CDR3 arises from other DNA sequences in this sample as well. The chain carries TRBV14 and TRBJ2-5, with 10 bases fitting TRBD2. The germline CDR1 and CDR2 sequences are SGHDN and FVKESK. V was pared by 1 base and J by 5 bases, with 4 bases of the junction left unmatched. The CDR3 is made up of 15 amino acids. The CDR3 sequence is CASSQGLAGVETQYF. In DNA form, the CDR3 reads TGTGCCAGCAGCCAAGGCCTAGCGGGAGTTGAGACCCAGTACTTC.

The chain couples TRBV7-8 to TRBJ1-5; the match to TRBD1 covers 11 bases. Unmatched junction bases numbered 10, after V lost 5 bases and J lost 4 bases. This CDR3 spans 17 amino acids. CDR1 is SGHVS and CDR2 is FQNEAQ in the germline V gene. The CDR3 nucleotides are TGTGCCAGCAGCGACAGGACAGGGGGCATGGGAAATCAGCCCCAGCATTTT. It encodes CASSDRTGGMGNQPQHF. Full variable domain (remainder filled in from reference TRBV7-8 and TRBJ1-5): GAGVSQSPRYKVAKRGQDVALRCDPISGHVSLFWYQQALGQGPEFLTYFQNEAQLDKSGLPSDRFFAERPEGSVSTLKIQRTQQEDSAVYLCASSDRTGGMGNQPQHFGDGTRLSIL.

The CDR3 protein is CASSLGGAPYEQYF. The CDR3 DNA reads as TGTGCCAGCAGCCTCGGAGGGGCCCCCTACGAGCAGTACTTC. This chain joins TRBV7-9 and TRBJ2-7, with D tentatively TRBD2 (6 bases). The CDR3 sequence is 14 residues long. From germline, CDR1 is SEHNR and CDR2 FQNEAQ (reference sequence). The ends were cut back, 5 bases at V and 2 bases at J, with 13 bases in the middle.

This chain joins TRBV2 and TRBJ2-2; 9 bases fit TRBD2. CDR1 and CDR2 (germline): SNHLY, FYNNEI. CDR3 length: 17 residues. The J segment lost 0 bases and the V segment lost 2 bases, leaving 4 bases of the junction unmatched. The CDR3 coding sequence is TGTGCCAGCAGTGAAAAGAGACTAGCGGCGAACACCGGGGAGCTGTTTTTT. Protein: CASSEKRLAANTGELFF.